A single sample gave rise to the 2 T cell receptor beta chains below, sequenced in a study of shared clonotypes between healthy human individuals. Naive CD8 cells were CD45RO-negative, positively selected for CCR7, excluding terminally differentiated effector memory CD45RA+ cells. Sequencing used immunoSEQ multiplex PCR; TCRdb keeps in-frame clones, though not all of them. The sample has around 2,000,000 clones, over 85% seen once. The specimen was naive CD8+ T cells sorted from blood. The receptors shown here come from a young man in good health.

V is TRBV30 and J is TRBJ1-2; no firm D call. Looked up from germline, CDR1 is GTSNPN and CDR2 is SVGIG (reference sequence). Trimming shortened V by 4 bases and J by 1 base, and 19 bases separated the two germline ends. CDR3 length: 16 amino acids. The CDR3 sequence: CAWTPLSSTFNYGYTF. The CDR3 DNA reads as TGTGCCTGGACCCCCTTAAGTAGCACTTTTAACTATGGCTACACCTTC.

The chain has TRBV7-9 and TRBJ2-7; D is possibly TRBD2 (6 bases). The ends were cut back, 4 bases at V and 2 bases at J, with 15 bases in the middle. Germline V lookup: CDR1 SEHNR, CDR2 FQNEAQ (reference sequence). This CDR3 comprises 15 residues. The CDR3 DNA reads as TGTGCCAGCAGCTCTAATGGGACTTCGACCTACGAGCAGTACTTC. Translation: CASSSNGTSTYEQYF. The full variable domain, in which reference TRBV7-9 and TRBJ2-7 provide the parts outside the CDR3, is DTGVSQNPRHKITKRGQNVTFRCDPISEHNRLYWYRQTLGQGPEFLTYFQNEAQLEKSRLLSDRFSAERPKGSFSTLEIQRTEQGDSAMYLCASSSNGTSTYEQYFGPGTRLTVT.